This TCR beta chain was found in a study of blood T cell repertoires in COVID-19. Overall study: Acute and convalescent COVID-19 samples came from the United States, Italy and Spain. PBMCs, B-cell-depleted T cells, or T cells were the source of the cDNA or gDNA that made up the material.

Germline V gene sequence: CDR1 GTSNPN, CDR2 SVGIG (reference sequence). The CDR3 runs to 13 residues. Losses at the gene ends were 2 bases for V and 7 bases for J; bases not matched to a gene: 5. One Seattle source followed patients from active infection through their disease course. Profiling relied on immunoSEQ multiplex PCR, and the TCRdb table lists in-frame clones only, not all of them. Seen here are about 480,000 clones, less than 90% observed once, and the top ten hold around 7.8%. This sequence joins TRBV30 and TRBJ2-1, with 7 bases aligning to TRBD2. Sequencing was done on a sample of peripheral blood. This TCR was recovered from a woman between 45 and 60 years old with COVID-19, enrolled during active disease. The CDR3 region is CAWSWEGRNEQFF. The CDR3 nucleotides read TGTGCCTGGAGTTGGGAGGGGCGGAATGAGCAGTTCTTC.